This TCR beta chain was profiled in a study of PD-L1 blockade in urothelial cancer. Turning to the study itself: Between 0 and 3 chemotherapy regimens preceded treatment for each patient. Once treatment had started, blood was analyzed at 3 weeks (second dose) and again at 6 weeks. Counts from blood samples showed a median of about 140,000 T cells.

Spiking of synthetic TCR analog templates was performed in each PCR. Here immunoSEQ multiplex PCR was the method, and the copy in TCRdb shows in-frame clones only, minus some. Altogether roughly 42,000 clones are present, about 89% being singletons, with the ten largest covering about 6.8%. Stated time point: peripheral blood 6 weeks after treatment start. Sequenced material: PBMCs, taken around atezolizumab (anti-PD-L1) treatment. This TCR was sampled from a man aged 65 to 79 with urothelial cancer.

The CDR3 is CASSIGLARIQETQYF. DNA of the CDR3: TGCGCCAGCAGCATCGGACTAGCGCGGATACAAGAGACCCAGTACTTC. The V gene is TRBV5-1, the J gene TRBJ2-5, with 9 positions matching TRBD2. The CDR3 has 16 amino acids. CDR1 and CDR2 (germline): SGHRS, YFSETQ. V lost 4 bases to trimming and J lost 2 bases; unmatched junction nucleotides: 9.